This TCR beta chain was retrieved from a study of shared clonotypes between healthy human individuals. Study details: CD8 memory received one plate per donor, CD8 naive two, CD4 memory three and CD4 naive three.

Clones were sequenced by immunoSEQ multiplex PCR, and TCRdb holds only the in-frame ones, with some missing. There are more than 1,200,000 clones in the sample; approximately 98.5% occur only once, and under 0.45% lies in the top ten. Germline loops: CDR1 SNHLY, CDR2 FYNNEI. V shed 7 bases and J 2 bases; nucleotides not matched to a gene: 4. This CDR3 is 15 amino acids long. V usage is TRBV2 and J usage is TRBJ2-1; 11 bases match TRBD2. The sequence was collected from a man in his thirties or forties in good health. Sequenced input: naive CD4+ T cells sorted from blood. Subset of the sample: CD45RA+ positively selected. CDR3 DNA sequence: TGTGCCAGCATCGGGACTAGCGGCGCCTACAATGAGCAGTTCTTC. Translating gives CASIGTSGAYNEQFF. Full variable domain (rest looked up from reference TRBV2 and TRBJ2-1): EPEVTQTPSHQVTQMGQEVILRCVPISNHLYFYWYRQILGQKVEFLVSFYNNEISEKSEIFDDQFSVERPDGSNFTLKIRSTKLEDSAMYFCASIGTSGAYNEQFFGPGTRLTVL.